This TCR beta chain came from a study of blood T cell repertoires in COVID-19. Study details: T cells, B-cell-depleted T cells, or PBMCs provided the cDNA or gDNA that served as material.

Per the germline V gene, CDR1 is SGHVS and CDR2 is FNYEAQ. Trimming took 7 bases from V and 6 from J, leaving 19 bases between them. The CDR3 extends over 15 amino acids. How the authors handled the data: Estimation of nucleated cell counts relied on the amplification of reference gene primers. Here immunoSEQ multiplex PCR was the method, and the copy in TCRdb shows in-frame clones only, minus some. The DNA gave D and trimming, while V, J and clone size come from that table. The profile covers roughly 380,000 clones, with 81% appearing a single time and 0.85% to 1.3% taken by the ten largest. The chain uses TRBV7-6 and TRBJ2-1, with a possible D match to TRBD2 (6 bases). The material sequenced was peripheral blood. The sequence was obtained from a human donor with acute or convalescent COVID-19. The donor label of this sample is uncertain. CDR3 loop: CASTGGGMARNEQFF. DNA for the CDR3: TGTGCCAGCACTGGTGGCGGGATGGCCCGCAATGAGCAGTTCTTC.